The present entry profiles one T cell receptor beta chain with its context. The germline gives CDR1 SGDLS, CDR2 YYNGEE. J gave up 3 bases and V 0 bases, and 6 bases lay outside the gene matches. This CDR3 is built from 17 residues. TCRdb's table, derived via immunoSEQ multiplex PCR, lists solely in-frame clones and lacks some. In the table there are some 62,000 clones, about nine tenths of which are singletons. This record comes from a study of T cell changes during pregnancy in multiple sclerosis. This rearrangement joins TRBV9 to TRBJ2-7; 13 bases map to TRBD2. This clonotype was sampled from a female donor in good health, enrolled as a control in a pregnancy study. This sample comprised peripheral blood, obtained in the second trimester of pregnancy. As DNA, the CDR3 is TGTGCCAGCAGCGTAGGACTAGCGGGGGGCGGGAGCTACGAGCAGTACTTC. Translation: CASSVGLAGGGSYEQYF.